The sequence of this T cell receptor beta chain was determined in a study of TIL therapy for anti-PD-1-resistant metastatic lung cancer. Looking at the study overall: Median tumor PD-L1 proportion score was under 6.5%.

The ends were cut back, 3 bases at V and 4 bases at J, with 12 bases in the middle. The CDR3 spans 14 residues. Germline-derived CDR1 and CDR2 are MNHNS and SASEGT. This sample's time point: pre-treatment sample, taken before nivolumab and TIL therapy. Enrollment ran from 2017 to early 2020. The immunoSEQ assay was v3. Generated by immunoSEQ multiplex PCR, the TCRdb table keeps only in-frame clones and is missing some. Here the sample spans about 20,000 clones, about 70% being singletons. The sequenced sample was blood, obtained at baseline. The chain has TRBV6-1 and TRBJ1-2, with a possible D match to TRBD1 (5 bases). This sequence originates from a person aged 25-85 years with non-small cell lung cancer. The chain's CDR3 is CASSDVGTGYGYTF. DNA for the CDR3: TGTGCCAGCAGTGACGTTGGGACGGGCTATGGCTACACCTTC.